A selection of T cell receptor beta chains follows, all from one sample in a study of response to subunit inactivated influenza vaccine. TCRdb reanalysed the RT-PCR reads using MiXCR and keeps one entry per CDR3 protein. The sample carries hundreds of thousands of distinct CDR3 sequences, 18% recorded once. The sample was PBMCs from blood, taken less than 6 days after vaccination. These receptors all stem from a man in his forties or fifties who received an inactivated influenza vaccine. The CDR3 runs from the conserved cysteine through the conserved F or W. The order of the fields is D gene, clone size, J gene, V gene, CDR3 protein, CDR3 DNA. The D gene is left open where the match is weak. Expanded clones are given a class, and other clones once, few, many or no size at all.

. | few | TRBJ1-4 | TRBV5-6 | CASSTGTILGEKLFF | TGTGCCAGCAGCACCGGGACTATTCTCGGGGAAAAACTGTTTTTT
. | . | TRBJ1-4 | TRBV10-3 | CAISGETTNEKLFF | TGTGCCATCAGTGGGGAGACAACTAATGAAAAACTGTTTTTT
. | many | TRBJ1-5 | TRBV12-3/TRBV12-4 | CASSLSSGATQPQHF | TGTGCCAGCAGTTTATCCTCAGGGGCCACTCAGCCCCAGCATTTT
. | . | TRBJ2-2 | TRBV20-1 | CSASQNTGELFF | TGCAGTGCTAGCCAGAACACCGGGGAGCTGTTTTTT
TRBD1 | few | TRBJ1-1 | TRBV29-1 | CSVTEGASEAFF | TGCAGCGTGACCGAGGGGGCGAGTGAAGCTTTCTTT
. | . | TRBJ1-4 | TRBV15 | CATSRDRAGINEKLFF | TGTGCCACCAGCAGAGATAGGGCAGGGATTAATGAAAAACTGTTTTTT
TRBD2 | few | TRBJ2-7 | TRBV28 | CASSSDWGRGTYEQYF | TGTGCCAGCAGTTCAGACTGGGGGAGGGGAACCTACGAGCAGTACTTC
. | . | TRBJ2-7 | TRBV29-1 | CSVEDRGGYEQYF | TGCAGCGTTGAAGACAGGGGGGGCTACGAGCAGTACTTC
. | . | TRBJ1-1 | TRBV18 | CASSPKGGGTEAFF | TGTGCCAGCTCACCAAAGGGAGGGGGCACTGAAGCTTTCTTT
. | . | TRBJ2-1 | TRBV29-1 | CSVVGTQKQFF | TGCAGCGTTGTTGGGACACAAAAACAGTTCTTC
. | few | TRBJ1-5 | TRBV28 | CASSFGRGSNQPQHF | TGTGCCAGCAGTTTTGGCCGAGGGTCCAATCAGCCCCAGCATTTT
. | few | TRBJ2-7 | TRBV20-1 | CSAALDRYEQYF | TGCAGTGCGGCCCTTGACCGCTACGAGCAGTACTTC
. | once | TRBJ2-3 | TRBV11-1 | CASSLARGRGQRTDTQYF | TGTGCCAGCAGCTTAGCGCGGGGGAGGGGGCAACGCACAGATACGCAGTATTTT
TRBD2 | . | TRBJ2-3 | TRBV20-1 | CSATVTSGGADTQYF | TGCAGTGCGACTGTGACTAGCGGGGGGGCAGATACGCAGTATTTT
. | few | TRBJ2-7 | TRBV7-9 | CASRGGASYEQYF | TGTGCCAGCAGAGGAGGGGCTTCCTACGAGCAGTACTTC
TRBD1 | . | TRBJ2-1 | TRBV28 | CASSTGTGTEQFF | TGTGCCAGCAGCACCGGGACAGGGACGGAGCAGTTCTTC
. | . | TRBJ1-1 | TRBV4-1 | CASSQSGMNTEAFF | TGCGCCAGCAGCCAGTCAGGAATGAACACTGAAGCTTTCTTT
TRBD1 | . | TRBJ2-3 | TRBV5-1 | CASSARQGPDTQYF | TGCGCCAGCAGCGCCAGACAGGGCCCAGATACGCAGTATTTT
TRBD2 | . | TRBJ2-2 | TRBV6-2/TRBV6-3 | CASSYRRTSGRTGELFF | TGTGCCAGCAGTTACCGCCGGACTAGCGGGAGAACCGGGGAGCTGTTTTTT
TRBD2 | . | TRBJ2-7 | TRBV5-1 | CASRETSGNDEQYF | TGCGCCAGCAGGGAGACTAGCGGGAACGACGAGCAGTACTTC
. | few | TRBJ1-1 | TRBV15 | CATSRDTRLEAFF | TGTGCCACCAGCAGAGATACCCGGTTAGAAGCTTTCTTT
. | . | TRBJ2-7 | TRBV5-1 | CASSLGPGSTSYEQYF | TGCGCCAGCAGCTTGGGTCCAGGAAGTACTTCCTACGAGCAGTACTTC
. | many | TRBJ2-6 | TRBV25-1 | CASVGGANVLTF | TGTGCCAGCGTAGGAGGGGCCAACGTCCTGACTTTC
TRBD2 | . | TRBJ2-1 | TRBV3-1 | CASTSLAGGGNEQFF | TGTGCCAGCACCTCACTAGCGGGTGGAGGCAATGAGCAGTTCTTC
TRBD2 | . | TRBJ2-3 | TRBV13 | CASSPRTSGHTDTQYF | TGTGCCAGCAGCCCCCGGACTAGCGGCCACACAGATACGCAGTATTTT
. | few | TRBJ1-3 | TRBV6-5 | CASSYSGGPGNTIYF | TGTGCCAGCAGTTACTCGGGGGGGCCTGGAAACACCATATATTTT
TRBD1 | . | TRBJ2-7 | TRBV5-1 | CASSLAFGDRVPYEQYF | TGCGCCAGCAGCTTGGCTTTCGGGGACAGGGTACCCTACGAGCAGTACTTC
. | many | TRBJ2-4 | TRBV20-1 | CSARADFKNIQYF | TGCAGTGCTAGGGCGGACTTCAAAAACATTCAGTACTTC
. | . | TRBJ1-1 | TRBV5-1 | CASSLLGVTTNTEAFF | TGCGCCAGCAGCTTGTTGGGAGTCACAACGAACACTGAAGCTTTCTTT
TRBD2 | . | TRBJ2-7 | TRBV5-1 | CASESGGTLRREQYF | TGCGCCAGCGAGAGCGGGGGGACCTTGCGTCGCGAGCAGTACTTC
. | . | TRBJ2-7 | TRBV18 | CASSPSGASYEQYF | TGTGCCAGCTCACCCTCGGGAGCTTCCTACGAGCAGTACTTC
. | . | TRBJ2-5 | TRBV5-1 | CASSRDAKETQYF | TGCGCCAGCAGCCGGGACGCCAAAGAGACCCAGTACTTC
. | few | TRBJ2-7 | TRBV4-3 | CASSQEMGSEQYF | TGCGCCAGCAGCCAAGAGATGGGCTCCGAGCAGTACTTC
. | many | TRBJ2-3 | TRBV5-1 | CASSPDAAGPTDTQYF | TGCGCCAGCAGCCCAGACGCCGCGGGTCCCACAGATACGCAGTATTTT
. | few | TRBJ2-1 | TRBV28 | CASSFPPRGYNEQFF | TGTGCCAGCAGTTTTCCGCCCCGGGGATACAATGAGCAGTTCTTC
TRBD1 | . | TRBJ1-4 | TRBV7-6 | CASSGGQGFGTNEKLFF | TGTGCCAGCAGCGGGGGACAGGGGTTTGGAACTAATGAAAAACTGTTTTTT
. | . | TRBJ2-1 | TRBV5-1 | CASRSSHGSDEQFF | TGCGCCAGCAGGAGTTCCCACGGGAGTGATGAGCAGTTCTTC
. | few | TRBJ2-5 | TRBV21-1 | CASSPRDRTQETQYF | TGTGCCAGCAGCCCTCGGGACCGAACCCAAGAGACCCAGTACTTC
TRBD2 | . | TRBJ2-1 | TRBV5-6 | CASSVYGTSAFNEQFF | TGTGCCAGCAGCGTATACGGGACTAGCGCATTTAATGAGCAGTTCTTC
. | many | TRBJ1-2 | TRBV10-3 | CAISGGGINYGYTF | TGTGCCATCAGTGGGGGAGGAATAAACTATGGCTACACCTTC
. | few | TRBJ2-2 | TRBV12-3/TRBV12-4 | CASSGDHRELFF | TGTGCCAGCTCTGGGGATCACCGGGAGCTGTTTTTT
TRBD1 | few | TRBJ1-6 | TRBV28 | CASSFRGQYNSPLHF | TGTGCCAGCAGTTTTCGGGGACAGTATAATTCACCCCTCCACTTT
. | few | TRBJ2-7 | TRBV20-1 | CSARLGRAHEQYF | TGCAGTGCTAGACTGGGACGGGCCCACGAGCAGTACTTC
. | few | TRBJ2-7 | TRBV20-1 | CSATPAAEPYEQYF | TGCAGTGCTACGCCGGCAGCAGAACCCTACGAGCAGTACTTC
. | . | TRBJ2-7 | TRBV15 | CATSRGTPGPYEQYF | TGTGCCACCAGCAGAGGCACCCCGGGACCCTACGAGCAGTACTTC
TRBD1 | many | TRBJ2-7 | TRBV12-3/TRBV12-4 | CASRRDGTGLYEQYF | TGTGCCAGCAGACGTGATGGGACAGGACTGTACGAGCAGTACTTC
. | few | TRBJ2-7 | TRBV27 | CASSGETRPYEQYF | TGTGCCAGCAGTGGAGAGACCAGACCCTACGAGCAGTACTTC